This T cell receptor (beta chain) was captured in a study of blood T cell repertoires in COVID-19. Here immunoSEQ multiplex PCR was the method, and the copy in TCRdb shows in-frame clones only, minus some. The sample shows 350,000 to 450,000 clones, 85% of them seen only once. The sequenced material came from peripheral blood. The clonotype originates from a woman between 18 and 29 years old with acute or convalescent COVID-19.

CDR3 residues: CASSLGRGSGNTIYF. The CDR3 region has the DNA TGTGCCAGCAGCTTAGGCCGGGGCTCTGGAAACACCATATATTTT. The V gene is TRBV7-3, the J gene TRBJ1-3; no definite D call. The CDR3 has 15 amino acids. The V end lost 2 bases, the J end lost 0 bases, and 8 bases lay between the germline ends. The germline CDR1 and CDR2 sequences are SGHTA and FQGTGA.